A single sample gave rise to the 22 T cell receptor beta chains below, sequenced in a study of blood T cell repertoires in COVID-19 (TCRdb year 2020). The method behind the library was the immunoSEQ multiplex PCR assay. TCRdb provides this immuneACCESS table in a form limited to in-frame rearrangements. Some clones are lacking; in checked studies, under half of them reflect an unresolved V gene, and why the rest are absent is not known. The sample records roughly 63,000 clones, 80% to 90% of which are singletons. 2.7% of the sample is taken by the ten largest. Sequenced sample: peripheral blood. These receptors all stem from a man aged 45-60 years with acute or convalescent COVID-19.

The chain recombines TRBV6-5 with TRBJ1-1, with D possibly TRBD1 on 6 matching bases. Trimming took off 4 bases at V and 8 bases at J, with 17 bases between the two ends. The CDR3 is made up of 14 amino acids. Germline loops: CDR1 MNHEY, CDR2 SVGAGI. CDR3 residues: CASSSGQRGLEAFF. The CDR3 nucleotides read TGTGCCAGCAGTTCCGGACAGAGAGGGCTGGAAGCTTTCTTT.

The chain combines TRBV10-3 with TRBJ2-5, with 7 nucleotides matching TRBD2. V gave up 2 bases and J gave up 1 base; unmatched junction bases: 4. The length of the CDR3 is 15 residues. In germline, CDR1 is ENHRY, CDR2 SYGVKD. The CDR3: CAISENPGGQETQYF. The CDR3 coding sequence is TGTGCCATCAGTGAGAACCCGGGGGGCCAAGAGACCCAGTACTTC.

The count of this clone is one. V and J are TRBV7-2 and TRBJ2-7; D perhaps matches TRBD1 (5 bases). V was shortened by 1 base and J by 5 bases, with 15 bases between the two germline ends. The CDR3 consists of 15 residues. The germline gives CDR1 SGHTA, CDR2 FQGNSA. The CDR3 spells CASSLEAGFSHEQYV. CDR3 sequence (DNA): TGTGCCAGCAGCTTAGAGGCAGGGTTTTCGCACGAGCAGTACGTC.

The CDR3 bases are TGCGCCAGCAGCCAAGACCGCCCCGGTAGCCTAAAGAACACTGAAGCTTTCTTT. Residues: CASSQDRPGSLKNTEAFF. The J gene is TRBJ1-1, the V gene TRBV4-1; D is uncertain. Trimming took off 0 bases at V and 1 base at J, with 18 bases between the two ends. CDR3 size: 18 residues. The germline CDR1 and CDR2 sequences are MGHRA and YSYEKL.

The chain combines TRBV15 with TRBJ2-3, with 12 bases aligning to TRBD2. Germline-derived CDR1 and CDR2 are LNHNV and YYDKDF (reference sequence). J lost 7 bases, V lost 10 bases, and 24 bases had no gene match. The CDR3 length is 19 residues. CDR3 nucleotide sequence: TGTGCCATCAATACCGCGAGAACTAGCGGGAGGATCAGCGGGCATACGCAGTATTTT. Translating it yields CAINTARTSGRISGHTQYF.

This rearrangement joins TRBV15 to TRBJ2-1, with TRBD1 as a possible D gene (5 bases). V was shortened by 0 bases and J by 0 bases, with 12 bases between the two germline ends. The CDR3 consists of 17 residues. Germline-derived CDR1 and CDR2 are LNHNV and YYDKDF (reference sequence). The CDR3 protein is CATSRDPGYSSYNEQFF. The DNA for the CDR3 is TGTGCCACCAGCAGAGATCCAGGGTACAGCTCCTACAATGAGCAGTTCTTC.

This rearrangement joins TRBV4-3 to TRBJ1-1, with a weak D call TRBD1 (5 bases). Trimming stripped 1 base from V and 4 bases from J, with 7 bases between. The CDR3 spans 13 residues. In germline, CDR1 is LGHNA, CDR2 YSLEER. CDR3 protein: CASSQVTVTEAFF. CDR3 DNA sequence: TGCGCCAGCAGCCAAGTGACAGTCACTGAAGCTTTCTTT.

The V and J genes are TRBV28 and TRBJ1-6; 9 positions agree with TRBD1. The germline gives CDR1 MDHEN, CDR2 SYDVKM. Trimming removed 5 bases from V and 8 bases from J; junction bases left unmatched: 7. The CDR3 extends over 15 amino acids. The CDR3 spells CASSLWTGDDSPLHF. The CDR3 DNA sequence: TGTGCCAGCAGTCTTTGGACAGGGGATGATTCACCCCTCCACTTT.

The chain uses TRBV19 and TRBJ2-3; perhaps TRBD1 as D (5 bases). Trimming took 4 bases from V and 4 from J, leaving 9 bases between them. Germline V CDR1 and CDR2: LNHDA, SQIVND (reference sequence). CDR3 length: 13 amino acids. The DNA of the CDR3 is TGTGCCAGTAGTAAGGGGTTTGCAGATACGCAGTATTTT. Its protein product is CASSKGFADTQYF.

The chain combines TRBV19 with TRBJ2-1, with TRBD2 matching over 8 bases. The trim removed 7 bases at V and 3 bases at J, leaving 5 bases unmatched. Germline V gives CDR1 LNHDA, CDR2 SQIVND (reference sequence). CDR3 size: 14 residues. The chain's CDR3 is CASMSAGGYNEQFF. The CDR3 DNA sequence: TGTGCCAGTATGTCCGCGGGAGGCTACAATGAGCAGTTCTTC.

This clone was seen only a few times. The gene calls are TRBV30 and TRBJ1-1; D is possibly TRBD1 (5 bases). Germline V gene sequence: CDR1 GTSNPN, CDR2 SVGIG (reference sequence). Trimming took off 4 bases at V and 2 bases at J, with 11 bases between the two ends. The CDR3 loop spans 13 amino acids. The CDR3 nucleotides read TGTGCCTGGACGACAGCGTATAACACTGAAGCTTTCTTT. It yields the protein CAWTTAYNTEAFF.

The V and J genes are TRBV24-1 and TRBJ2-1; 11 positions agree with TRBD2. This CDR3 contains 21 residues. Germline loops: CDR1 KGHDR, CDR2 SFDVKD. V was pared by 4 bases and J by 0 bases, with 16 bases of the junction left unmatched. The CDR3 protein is CATSDPQGLAGGKNSYNEQFF. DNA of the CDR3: TGTGCCACCAGTGACCCCCAGGGGCTAGCGGGAGGAAAGAACTCCTACAATGAGCAGTTCTTC.

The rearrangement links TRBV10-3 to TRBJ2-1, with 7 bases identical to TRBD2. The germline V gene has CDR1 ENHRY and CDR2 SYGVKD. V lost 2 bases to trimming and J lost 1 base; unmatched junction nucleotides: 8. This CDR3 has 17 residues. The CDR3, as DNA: TGTGCCATCAGTGAGCCGTGGCCTAGCGGATCCTACAATGAGCAGTTCTTC. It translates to CAISEPWPSGSYNEQFF.

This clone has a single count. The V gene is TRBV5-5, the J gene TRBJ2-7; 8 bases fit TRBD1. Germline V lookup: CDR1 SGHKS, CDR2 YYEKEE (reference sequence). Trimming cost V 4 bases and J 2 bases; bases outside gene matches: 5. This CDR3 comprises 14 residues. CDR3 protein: CASSPGQGPYEQYF. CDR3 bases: TGTGCCAGCAGCCCCGGACAGGGACCCTACGAGCAGTACTTC.

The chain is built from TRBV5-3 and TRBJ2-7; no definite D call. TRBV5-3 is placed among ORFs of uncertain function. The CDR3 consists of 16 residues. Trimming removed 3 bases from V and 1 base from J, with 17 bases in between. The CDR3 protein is CARSSPCDKQSYEQYV. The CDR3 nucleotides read TGTGCCAGAAGCTCCCCCTGCGACAAGCAATCCTACGAGCAGTACGTC.

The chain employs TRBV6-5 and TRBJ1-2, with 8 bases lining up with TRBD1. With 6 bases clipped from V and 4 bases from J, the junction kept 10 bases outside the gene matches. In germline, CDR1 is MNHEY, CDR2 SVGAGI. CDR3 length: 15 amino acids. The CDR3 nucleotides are TGTGCCAGCAGCAGGGGGCGCAGGACGAGCTATGGCTACACCTTC. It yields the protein CASSRGRRTSYGYTF.

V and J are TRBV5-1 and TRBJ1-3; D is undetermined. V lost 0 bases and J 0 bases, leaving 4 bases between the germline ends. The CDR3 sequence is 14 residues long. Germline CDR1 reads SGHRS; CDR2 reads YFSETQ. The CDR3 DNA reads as TGCGCCAGCAGCTTGGGGCCCTCTGGAAACACCATATATTTT. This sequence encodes CASSLGPSGNTIYF.

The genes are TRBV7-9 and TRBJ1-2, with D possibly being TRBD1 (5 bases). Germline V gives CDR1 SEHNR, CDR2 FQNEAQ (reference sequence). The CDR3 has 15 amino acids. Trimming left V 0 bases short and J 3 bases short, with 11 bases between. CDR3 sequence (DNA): TGTGCCAGCAGCTTAGCGGCAGGGCTTGACTATGGCTACACCTTC. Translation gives CASSLAAGLDYGYTF.

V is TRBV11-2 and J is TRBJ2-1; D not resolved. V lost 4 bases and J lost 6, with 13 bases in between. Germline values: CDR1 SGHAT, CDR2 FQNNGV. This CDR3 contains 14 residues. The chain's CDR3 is CASSSQASVNEQFF. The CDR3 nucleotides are TGTGCCAGCAGCTCCCAGGCGAGTGTCAATGAGCAGTTCTTC.

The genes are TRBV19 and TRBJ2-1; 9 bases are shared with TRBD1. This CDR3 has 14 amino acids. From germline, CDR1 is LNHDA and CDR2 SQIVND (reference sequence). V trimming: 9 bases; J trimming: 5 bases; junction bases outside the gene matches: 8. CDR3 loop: CASNRDRVDNEQFF. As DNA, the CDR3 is TGTGCCAGCAACCGGGACAGGGTAGACAATGAGCAGTTCTTC.

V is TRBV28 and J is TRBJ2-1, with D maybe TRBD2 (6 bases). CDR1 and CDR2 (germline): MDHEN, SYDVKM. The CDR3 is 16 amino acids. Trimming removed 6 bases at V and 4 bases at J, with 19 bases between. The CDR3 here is CASRPFSGSPYNEQFF. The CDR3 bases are TGTGCCAGCAGACCTTTCTCCGGGAGCCCATACAATGAGCAGTTCTTC.

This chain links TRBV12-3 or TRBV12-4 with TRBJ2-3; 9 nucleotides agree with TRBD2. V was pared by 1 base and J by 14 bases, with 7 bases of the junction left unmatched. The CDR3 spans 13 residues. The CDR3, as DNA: TGTGCCAGCAGTTTAGGTCGGACTAGCGTGTTGTATTTT. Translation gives CASSLGRTSVLYF.